Each of the 10 T cell receptor beta chains below was sequenced from the same sample in a study of blood T cell repertoires in COVID-19 (dated by TCRdb to 2018 to 2021). Library method: the immunoSEQ multiplex PCR assay. Drawn from immuneACCESS, this table holds only the in-frame rearrangements with V and J called that TCRdb kept. Clones are partly lost; checked studies trace under half to an unresolved V gene and leave the rest unexplained. Present in this sample are roughly 100,000 clones, around 76% of which were seen just once. Clones ranked in the top ten supply roughly a fifth of the sample. Sequencing was performed on peripheral blood. These receptors originate from a woman in her 70s with acute or convalescent COVID-19.

V is TRBV4-3 and J is TRBJ2-1, with a tentative D call TRBD2 (5 bases). Germline assignment: CDR1 LGHNA and CDR2 YSLEER. The CDR3 is made up of 15 amino acids. Between the trimmed V and J ends, which lost 0 bases and 9 bases, there was a span of 15 bases. The CDR3 protein is CASSQDADPRGEQFF. CDR3 DNA sequence: TGCGCCAGCAGCCAAGATGCAGACCCACGGGGTGAGCAGTTCTTC.

V and J are TRBV6-5 and TRBJ1-5, with a weak D call TRBD1 (6 bases). The CDR3 runs 14 residues. The V gene's germline CDR1 is MNHEY and CDR2 SVGAGI. Trimming removed 6 bases at V and 4 bases at J, with 13 bases between. The CDR3 DNA follows: TGTGCCAGCAGCCCACAGGGTCCGAATCAGCCCCAGCATTTT. Protein: CASSPQGPNQPQHF.

This chain links TRBV19 with TRBJ2-7; 13 bases fit TRBD2. This CDR3 has 16 amino acids. In germline, CDR1 is LNHDA, CDR2 SQIVND (reference sequence). The V and J ends lost 5 bases and 5 bases, in that order; junction bases with no gene match: 9. The CDR3 nucleotides read TGTGCCAGTAGTGAACTAGCGGGGGGGCCGAGGAACGAGCAGTACTTC. Its translation is CASSELAGGPRNEQYF.

The table lists this clone with many counts. This rearrangement joins TRBV6-4 to TRBJ2-1, with 14 bases that match TRBD2. J was trimmed by 9 bases and V by 2 bases; bases with no gene match: 0. The CDR3 spans 14 residues. Germline V gene data show CDR1 as MRHNA and CDR2 as SNTAGT. CDR3 sequence (DNA): TGTGCCAGCAGTGACGGACTAGCGGGGGGTGAGCAGTTCTTC. Translation: CASSDGLAGGEQFF.

The chain joins TRBV29-1 to TRBJ2-7; 9 nucleotides agree with TRBD2. V shed 2 bases and J 3 bases; nucleotides not matched to a gene: 11. Germline V CDR1 and CDR2: SQVTM, ANQGSEA. The CDR3 runs to 16 residues. The CDR3 nucleotides read TGCAGCGTTGAAAATCCCAGAGCGGGGGGCCGCTACGAGCAGTACTTC. Amino acids: CSVENPRAGGRYEQYF.

The chain couples TRBV5-1 to TRBJ2-6; tentatively, D is TRBD1 (6 bases). Looked up from germline, CDR1 is SGHRS and CDR2 is YFSETQ. V lost 8 bases, J lost 3 bases, and 18 bases lay in between. The CDR3 length is 16 residues. The CDR3 here is CASTTGILGGANVLTF. The CDR3, as DNA: TGCGCCAGTACTACAGGGATCCTTGGTGGGGCCAACGTCCTGACTTTC.

This chain joins TRBV18 and TRBJ2-1; 7 bases map to TRBD1. Per the germline V gene, CDR1 is KGHSH and CDR2 is LQKENI. V lost 6 bases, J lost 4 bases, and 9 bases stayed unmatched. The CDR3 totals 15 residues. The DNA of the CDR3 is TGTGCCAGCTCTCTTTACGGACAGGCTTACAATGAGCAGTTCTTC. Translated: CASSLYGQAYNEQFF.

The chain is built from TRBV23-1 and TRBJ2-2, with TRBD1 as a possible D gene (5 bases). TRBV23-1 is an ORF; its function is uncertain. This CDR3 region has 17 residues. V lost 0 bases to trimming and J lost 5 bases, with 16 bases between them. The CDR3 spells CASSQSFPRVNTGELFF. CDR3 DNA sequence: TGCGCCAGCAGTCAATCCTTCCCCAGGGTAAATACCGGGGAGCTGTTTTTT.

The gene calls are TRBV6-1 and TRBJ1-5; TRBD1 aligns across 8 bases. V trimming: 3 bases; J trimming: 6 bases; junction bases outside the gene matches: 7. The CDR3 covers 15 residues. The germline V gene encodes CDR1 MNHNS and CDR2 SASEGT. CDR3 DNA sequence: TGTGCCAGCAGTGATCAGGGGGCTACGGTTCAGCCCCAGCATTTT. Its protein is CASSDQGATVQPQHF.

The chain recombines TRBV6-1 with TRBJ2-6, with D perhaps TRBD1 (6 bases). Between the trimmed V and J ends, which lost 4 bases and 0 bases, there was a span of 13 bases. There are 17 residues in the CDR3. The germline CDR1 and CDR2 sequences are MNHNS and SASEGT. DNA of the CDR3: TGTGCCAGCAGTGCAAGAGGGGGATACTCTGGGGCCAACGTCCTGACTTTC. Translated, it gives CASSARGGYSGANVLTF.